One sample yielded the 26 T cell receptor beta chains listed below, sequenced in a study of siplizumab effects on memory and regulatory T cells. The method was immunoSEQ multiplex PCR; TCRdb's version includes in-frame clones alone and lacks a portion of them. The table includes nearly 95,000 clones, over 85% detected once. Material for sequencing was non-Treg CD4+ T cells sorted from blood. The receptors derive from a human donor in good health.

The V gene is TRBV6-5, the J gene TRBJ2-5, with D unclear. The germline CDR1 and CDR2 sequences are MNHEY and SVGAGI. This CDR3 region has 11 residues. V lost 5 bases, J lost 4 bases, and 5 bases lay in between. In nucleotides, the CDR3 is TGTGCCAGCAGTGACATAGAGACCCAGTACTTC. It encodes CASSDIETQYF.

The chain recombines TRBV18 with TRBJ2-7, with D possibly being TRBD1 or TRBD2 (5 bases each). There are 13 residues in the CDR3. Germline CDR1 KGHSH, CDR2 LQKENI. V gave up 2 bases and J gave up 5 bases, with 10 bases separating them. The CDR3 loop reads CASSPSMGDEQYF. The CDR3 region has the DNA TGTGCCAGCTCACCATCGATGGGGGACGAGCAGTACTTC.

This clone has more than one count but fewer than ten. CDR3 in amino acids: CASSLTGKNTEAFF. DNA of the CDR3: TGTGCCAGCAGCTTAACGGGGAAGAACACTGAAGCTTTCTTT. J is TRBJ1-1 and V is TRBV7-3; D remains unclear. The CDR3 length is 14 residues. V was pared by 0 bases and J by 1 base, with 6 bases between. Germline lookup yields CDR1 SGHTA and CDR2 FQGTGA.

This chain links TRBV13 with TRBJ1-2; D is possibly TRBD1 (5 bases). The CDR3 is made up of 17 amino acids. From germline, CDR1 is PRHDT and CDR2 FYEKMQ (reference sequence). The V end was cut by 0 bases, the J end by 8 bases, with 22 bases between. This chain's CDR3 is CASSLGVGAGYGGGYTF. The CDR3 DNA reads as TGTGCCAGCAGCTTAGGGGTCGGGGCAGGTTATGGAGGCGGCTACACCTTC.

The CDR3 coding sequence is TGTGCCTGGAGTAGGGCAGCCAACACTGAAGCTTTCTTT. Its translation: CAWSRAANTEAFF. The V gene is TRBV30, the J gene TRBJ1-1; D is ambiguous. This CDR3 has 13 residues. Trimming removed 2 bases from V and 2 bases from J, with 9 bases in between. CDR1 and CDR2 (germline): GTSNPN, SVGIG (reference sequence).

This chain connects TRBV5-4 to TRBJ2-2; 9 positions agree with TRBD1. Trimming cost V 4 bases and J 6 bases; bases outside gene matches: 13. This CDR3 comprises 17 residues. The V gene's germline CDR1 is SGHNT and CDR2 YYREEE (reference sequence). CDR3 amino acids: CASSTGTGFSFAGELFF. CDR3 coding DNA: TGTGCCAGCAGCACCGGGACAGGGTTTTCCTTCGCCGGGGAGCTGTTTTTT.

This chain uses TRBV18 with TRBJ2-7; 7 positions match TRBD2. The CDR3 spans 16 residues. V was clipped by 2 bases and J by 6 bases; unmatched bases: 13. Germline CDR1 is KGHSH and CDR2 is LQKENI. CDR3 sequence: CASSPRGGTTDREQYF. For the CDR3, the DNA is TGTGCCAGCTCACCAAGGGGAGGGACTACCGACCGCGAGCAGTACTTC.

V gene TRBV6-5 combines with J gene TRBJ1-2, with a weak D call TRBD1 (5 bases). This CDR3 contains 13 residues. Germline lookup yields CDR1 MNHEY and CDR2 SVGAGI. The V and J ends lost 6 bases and 4 bases respectively, with 12 bases between them. CDR3 DNA sequence: TGTGCCAGCAGGGCCGGGGGACCCTATGGCTACACCTTC. This gives the protein CASRAGGPYGYTF.

The rearrangement uses TRBV6-5 and TRBJ2-1; D possibly corresponds to TRBD2 (5 bases). The CDR3 is 15 residues long. Trimming left V 6 bases short and J 2 bases short, with 14 bases between. Germline V gene sequence: CDR1 MNHEY, CDR2 SVGAGI. The CDR3 sequence is CASRKRTTTYNEQFF. The CDR3 DNA is TGTGCCAGCAGGAAGAGGACGACTACCTACAATGAGCAGTTCTTC.

This sequence joins TRBV5-1 and TRBJ1-1, with D possibly being TRBD1 (5 bases). V was shortened by 3 bases and J by 3 bases, with 12 bases between the two germline ends. The CDR3 runs 14 residues. CDR1 is SGHRS, CDR2 YFSETQ, per germline. CDR3 DNA sequence: TGCGCCAGCAGCTCCTTTCGAGGGGACACTGAAGCTTTCTTT. This codes for CASSSFRGDTEAFF.

This chain joins TRBV6-6 and TRBJ1-3; D not certain. The germline V gene encodes CDR1 MNHNY and CDR2 SVGAGI (reference sequence). Trimming removed 3 bases from V and 4 bases from J, with 10 bases in between. The CDR3 loop spans 14 amino acids. The CDR3 DNA is TGTGCCAGCAGTTATTCGGGGTCCGGAAACACCATATATTTT. As protein: CASSYSGSGNTIYF.

CDR3 nucleotides: TGTGCCAGCAGTGTACGGGCGGGGGTCACAGATACGCAGTATTTT. Protein product: CASSVRAGVTDTQYF. The chain uses TRBV9 and TRBJ2-3, with 7 bases identical to TRBD2. Germline CDR1 reads SGDLS; CDR2 reads YYNGEE. The V and J ends lost 5 bases and 2 bases, in that order; junction bases with no gene match: 8. The CDR3 has 15 residues.

The rearrangement links TRBV1 to TRBJ2-7; TRBD2 reflects the table's D call only, with no check against the DNA. TRBV1 is flagged as a pseudogene. The CDR3 spans 16 residues. The CDR3 bases are TGCACCAGCAGCCAAGATTTCCCTAGCTGTACCTACGAGCAGTACTTC. It encodes CTSSQDFPSCTYEQYF.

V is TRBV19 and J is TRBJ1-5; 7 nucleotides align to TRBD1. V dropped 5 bases and J dropped 0; count of bases not matched to a gene: 13. This CDR3 region has 18 residues. The germline CDR1 and CDR2 sequences are LNHDA and SQIVND (reference sequence). This CDR3 is CASSPRTGGRYSNQPQHF. In DNA form, the CDR3 reads TGTGCCAGTAGTCCTCGGACAGGTGGGCGATATAGCAATCAGCCCCAGCATTTT.

This clone came up once. The chain couples TRBV9 to TRBJ2-3; 10 nucleotides line up with TRBD2. The length of the CDR3 is 15 residues. Germline V CDR1 and CDR2: SGDLS, YYNGEE. V dropped 4 bases and J dropped 2; count of bases not matched to a gene: 4. This CDR3 is CASSRSGGTTDTQYF. In nucleotides, the CDR3 is TGTGCCAGCAGCCGTAGCGGGGGGACCACAGATACGCAGTATTTT.

Concerning this clone: The junction does not match germline at one end; this may be a read error. The rearrangement links TRBV5-1 to TRBJ1-1; D not resolved. Per germline, CDR1 SGHRS and CDR2 YFSETQ. The CDR3 contains 11 residues. The CDR3 DNA reads TGCGCCAGCAGATTGGGGACTGAAGCTTTCTTT. It encodes CASRLGTEAFF.

This clone was observed a handful of times. The chain uses TRBV5-6 and TRBJ2-1; 8 bases line up with TRBD2. The CDR3 length is 15 residues. CDR1 is SGHDT, CDR2 YYEEEE, per germline. Trimming cost V 3 bases and J 3 bases; bases outside gene matches: 5. The CDR3 reads CASSSAGAIYNEQFF. The CDR3 nucleotides are TGTGCCAGCAGCTCAGCGGGAGCCATCTACAATGAGCAGTTCTTC.

The chain couples TRBV6-6 to TRBJ2-7; D ambiguous. CDR3 length: 14 amino acids. Germline lookup yields CDR1 MNHNY and CDR2 SVGAGI (reference sequence). V lost 2 bases and J 4 bases, leaving 12 bases between the germline ends. CDR3 bases: TGTGCCAGCAGTTACGTTGGCAGCAAATACGAGCAGTACTTC. It codes for CASSYVGSKYEQYF.

The V and J genes are TRBV19 and TRBJ1-2, with a tentative D call TRBD1 (5 bases). Germline V gives CDR1 LNHDA, CDR2 SQIVND (reference sequence). This CDR3 spans 14 amino acids. V gave up 5 bases and J gave up 10 bases, with 20 bases separating them. In nucleotides, the CDR3 is TGTGCCAGTAGTGCCCCAATGAGGGGAAAGGTCTACACCTTC. Translation gives CASSAPMRGKVYTF.

The rearrangement joins TRBV30 to TRBJ2-2; TRBD1 matches 11 bases. Germline loops: CDR1 GTSNPN, CDR2 SVGIG (reference sequence). CDR3 length: 15 residues. The J segment lost 6 bases and the V segment lost 1 base, leaving 4 bases of the junction unmatched. CDR3 coding DNA: TGTGCCTGGAGTGCCGGGACAGGGGGTGCCGGGGAGCTGTTTTTT. It translates to CAWSAGTGGAGELFF.

The V call is TRBV5-1, the J call TRBJ2-7, with D perhaps assigned TRBD1 or TRBD2 (5 bases each). Germline CDR1 is SGHRS and CDR2 is YFSETQ. The CDR3 contains 14 residues. V lost 4 bases and J lost 1, with 12 bases in between. This CDR3 is CASSPRDASYEQYF. The CDR3 DNA reads TGCGCCAGCAGCCCTAGGGACGCGTCCTACGAGCAGTACTTC.

Only one count was recorded for this clone. The CDR3 DNA reads as TGCGCCAGCAGCTTTACAGGGCAGGGCACTGAAGCTTTCTTT. Its protein product is CASSFTGQGTEAFF. The rearrangement uses TRBV5-1 and TRBJ1-1; TRBD1 might be the D (6 bases). The CDR3 runs 14 residues. CDR1 is SGHRS, CDR2 YFSETQ, per germline. Trimming stripped 2 bases from V and 4 bases from J, with 12 bases between.

The chain employs TRBV10-3 and TRBJ1-1; the D gene is possibly TRBD1 (6 bases). The CDR3 runs to 15 residues. Trimming left V 2 bases short and J 5 bases short, with 15 bases between. Germline CDR1 reads ENHRY; CDR2 reads SYGVKD. CDR3 sequence (DNA): TGTGCCATCAGTGAGGAAGGGCAGGGGTTTACTGAAGCTTTCTTT. Its protein product is CAISEEGQGFTEAFF.

The chain combines TRBV5-1 with TRBJ2-3; unclear D gene. This CDR3 is 12 amino acids long. Trimming took off 4 bases at V and 2 bases at J, with 5 bases between the two ends. Germline V CDR1 and CDR2: SGHRS, YFSETQ. The CDR3 region has the DNA TGCGCCAGCAGCCAAATCACAGATACGCAGTATTTT. Its translation: CASSQITDTQYF.

CDR3 sequence: CASSYDPSDYGYTF. CDR3 DNA sequence: TGTGCCAGCAGTTACGATCCATCAGACTATGGCTACACCTTC. This chain links TRBV6-5 with TRBJ1-2; the D is unclear. V lost 2 bases to trimming and J lost 3 bases, with 10 bases between them. CDR1 is MNHEY and CDR2 is SVGAGI in the germline V gene. This CDR3 has 14 residues.

The V and J genes are TRBV7-6 and TRBJ2-2; possibly TRBD1 for D (5 bases). Germline CDR1 reads SGHVS; CDR2 reads FNYEAQ. CDR3 size: 16 residues. Trimming took 1 base from V and 1 from J, leaving 10 bases between them. The CDR3 DNA is TGTGCCAGCAGCTTAGTTAAAGGGGTGAACACCGGGGAGCTGTTTTTT. The encoded protein is CASSLVKGVNTGELFF.